The rows below give T cell receptor beta chains drawn from one sample of a study of cytomegalovirus exposure and HLA in healthy donors. This table comes from immunoSEQ multiplex PCR, and its TCRdb copy is limited to in-frame clones, with some not included. The sample has 140,000 to 150,000 clones, about 80% seen once. The sample was PBMCs. All receptors come from a man in his forties or fifties in good health and CMV-seronegative. CDR3s include the opening cysteine and the closing phenylalanine or tryptophan. Each record gives: D gene, V gene, clone size, J gene, CDR3 protein, CDR3 DNA. A D gene is named only where the DNA matches it firmly. Only part of the rows carry a size: once, few, many, or a class if the clone is expanded.

-	TRBV9	-	TRBJ2-2	CASSVGGGTGTGELFF	TGTGCCAGCAGCGTAGGCGGAGGGACCGGTACCGGGGAGCTGTTTTTT
TRBD2	TRBV5-4	-	TRBJ2-5	CASSLVTSGGEETQYF	TGTGCCAGCAGCTTGGTCACTAGCGGGGGTGAGGAGACCCAGTACTTC
-	TRBV18	-	TRBJ1-1	CASSPSARNTEAFF	TGTGCCAGCTCACCATCCGCGAGGAACACTGAAGCTTTCTTT
-	TRBV14	-	TRBJ1-1	CASSLQGFTEAFF	TGTGCCAGCAGCCTACAGGGTTTCACTGAAGCTTTCTTT
TRBD1	TRBV6-5	once	TRBJ2-7	CASRQGQGAYEQYF	TGTGCCAGCAGACAGGGACAGGGCGCCTACGAGCAGTACTTC
TRBD1	TRBV6-5	few	TRBJ2-1	CASRRAGQGNNEQFF	TGTGCCAGCAGACGCGCCGGACAGGGGAACAATGAGCAGTTCTTC
TRBD1	TRBV27	-	TRBJ2-7	CASSWTGNEQYF	TGTGCCAGCAGTTGGACAGGCAACGAGCAGTACTTC
TRBD1	TRBV27	-	TRBJ2-2	CASSARQGTTGELFF	TGTGCCAGCAGTGCCCGACAGGGCACCACCGGGGAGCTGTTTTTT
-	TRBV2	-	TRBJ1-5	CASRAQGWQPQHF	TGTGCCAGCAGAGCTCAGGGATGGCAGCCCCAGCATTTT
-	TRBV29-1	-	TRBJ1-5	CSVVLTRGSNQPQHF	TGCAGCGTTGTTTTGACCAGGGGAAGCAATCAGCCCCAGCATTTT
-	TRBV6-5	-	TRBJ2-1	CASSSTGDSYNEQFF	TGTGCCAGCAGTTCGACGGGGGATTCCTACAATGAGCAGTTCTTC
TRBD2	TRBV29-1	-	TRBJ2-5	CSAVGGEETQYF	TGCAGCGCCGTTGGGGGGGAAGAGACCCAGTACTTC
TRBD2	TRBV6-1	-	TRBJ2-2	CASSLAAGELFF	TGTGCCAGCAGCCTAGCGGCCGGGGAGCTGTTTTTT
-	TRBV28	-	TRBJ2-7	CASRGTFEQYF	TGTGCCAGCAGGGGGACATTCGAGCAGTACTTC
-	TRBV28	-	TRBJ1-2	CASSLRVFYGYTF	TGTGCCAGCAGTCTCAGGGTTTTCTATGGCTACACCTTC
-	TRBV5-1	-	TRBJ2-1	CASSFFSRGDYNEQFF	TGCGCCAGCAGCTTTTTTTCTCGCGGGGACTACAATGAGCAGTTCTTC
-	TRBV6-6	-	TRBJ2-7	CASRGRQALYEQYF	TGTGCCAGCAGGGGGCGACAGGCCCTCTACGAGCAGTACTTC
TRBD1	TRBV9	-	TRBJ1-5	CASSVGPGTGSHQPQHF	TGTGCCAGCAGCGTAGGTCCCGGGACAGGGAGCCATCAGCCCCAGCATTTT
-	TRBV7-9	once	TRBJ1-5	CASSFRGSNQPQHF	TGTGCCAGCAGCTTCAGGGGTAGCAATCAGCCCCAGCATTTT
TRBD1	TRBV25-1	-	TRBJ2-2	CASRRGQGYYTGELFF	TGTGCCAGCAGAAGGGGACAGGGCTATTACACCGGGGAGCTGTTTTTT
TRBD1	TRBV29-1	-	TRBJ2-3	CSVNRQGRTDTQYF	TGCAGCGTAAACCGACAGGGGAGGACAGATACGCAGTATTTT
-	TRBV28	-	TRBJ2-1	CASRWQGGQDEQFF	TGTGCCAGCAGATGGCAGGGAGGTCAGGATGAGCAGTTCTTC
-	TRBV6-7	-	TRBJ1-5	CASSYEGTPNYKNGQPQHF	TGTGCCAGCAGTTACGAGGGGACACCAAACTATAAAAACGGTCAGCCCCAGCATTTT
TRBD1	TRBV7-9	-	TRBJ2-5	CASSFGPGQGPTQETQYF	TGTGCCAGCAGCTTTGGACCGGGACAGGGTCCAACGCAAGAGACCCAGTACTTC
TRBD1	TRBV6-6	-	TRBJ1-1	CASSTRQGGEAFF	TGTGCCAGCAGTACTCGACAGGGGGGTGAAGCTTTCTTT
-	TRBV27	-	TRBJ1-1	CASSSGGAGTEAFF	TGTGCCAGCAGTTCTGGGGGGGCAGGGACTGAAGCTTTCTTT
TRBD2	TRBV6-5	-	TRBJ2-5	CASSYSTSGETQYF	TGTGCCAGCAGTTACTCTACTAGCGGAGAGACCCAGTACTTC
TRBD1	TRBV6-1	-	TRBJ1-1	CASSAGQGVMNTEAFF	TGTGCCAGCAGTGCGGGACAGGGAGTTATGAACACTGAAGCTTTCTTT
-	TRBV6-6	once	TRBJ2-7	CASKSVSGDTYEQYF	TGTGCCAGCAAATCGGTCTCCGGGGACACCTACGAGCAGTACTTC
-	TRBV6-5	once	TRBJ1-6	CASGPYRDPSPLHF	TGTGCCAGCGGACCCTACAGGGACCCTTCACCCCTCCACTTT
-	TRBV7-7	-	TRBJ2-5	CASSLSQAQETQYF	TGTGCCAGCAGCTTATCCCAGGCACAAGAGACCCAGTACTTC
-	TRBV6-1	-	TRBJ1-2	CASSEKSDLRYTF	TGTGCCAGCAGTGAAAAGTCCGATTTGAGGTACACCTTC
-	TRBV28	-	TRBJ1-1	CASSLWSARNTEAFF	TGTGCCAGCAGTTTATGGTCAGCTAGGAACACTGAAGCTTTCTTT
TRBD1	TRBV7-2	-	TRBJ2-1	CASSNQQGTEQFF	TGTGCCAGCAGCAATCAACAGGGGACTGAGCAGTTCTTC
-	TRBV4-1	-	TRBJ2-5	CASSQDRGWSETQYF	TGCGCCAGCAGCCAAGATCGTGGCTGGTCAGAGACCCAGTACTTC
TRBD2	TRBV9	-	TRBJ2-7	CASSSPRTSGGAGYEQYF	TGTGCCAGCTCCTCCCCCCGGACTAGCGGGGGGGCGGGCTACGAGCAGTACTTC
TRBD1	TRBV19	-	TRBJ2-7	CASSIGTGPYEQYF	TGTGCCAGTAGTATTGGGACAGGCCCTTACGAGCAGTACTTC
TRBD2	TRBV7-6	-	TRBJ2-7	CASSLGGGPYEQYF	TGTGCCAGCAGCTTAGGCGGGGGGCCCTACGAGCAGTACTTC
-	TRBV30	-	TRBJ1-6	CAWSLSSYNSPLHF	TGTGCCTGGAGTTTGAGCTCCTATAATTCACCCCTCCACTTT
-	TRBV29-1	-	TRBJ1-5	CSVASGGGRSNQPQHF	TGCAGCGTTGCGTCCGGGGGAGGTCGGAGCAATCAGCCCCAGCATTTT
-	TRBV11-2	-	TRBJ2-7	CASSLGGLGVVSYEQYF	TGTGCCAGCAGCTTAGGGGGTCTAGGGGTGGTATCCTACGAGCAGTACTTC